This T cell receptor beta chain was profiled in a study of OX40 agonist ivuxolimab in advanced cancers. Study-level findings and limits: Clonal expansion from baseline to week 6 occurred in both CD4+ and CD8+ T cells.

In the case of this clone: Its antigen remains unidentified.

CDR3 length: 14 amino acids. Clones were sequenced by immunoSEQ multiplex PCR, and TCRdb holds only the in-frame ones, with some missing. This sample has 30,000 to 40,000 clones; about 81% occur once, and the top ten carry less than 25%. This TCR came from an adult with an advanced solid tumor such as melanoma, head and neck, liver or kidney cancer. Source: CD4+ or CD8+ T cells sorted from blood, taken in a trial of the OX40 agonist ivuxolimab. The rearrangement joins TRBV21-1 to TRBJ1-4; TRBD1, as called in the table, went unchecked against the DNA. TRBV21-1 is a pseudogene segment. CDR3 bases: TGTGCCAGCACCCCAAGGGGGTGGGTGGAAAAACTGTTTTTT. Translation gives CASTPRGWVEKLFF.